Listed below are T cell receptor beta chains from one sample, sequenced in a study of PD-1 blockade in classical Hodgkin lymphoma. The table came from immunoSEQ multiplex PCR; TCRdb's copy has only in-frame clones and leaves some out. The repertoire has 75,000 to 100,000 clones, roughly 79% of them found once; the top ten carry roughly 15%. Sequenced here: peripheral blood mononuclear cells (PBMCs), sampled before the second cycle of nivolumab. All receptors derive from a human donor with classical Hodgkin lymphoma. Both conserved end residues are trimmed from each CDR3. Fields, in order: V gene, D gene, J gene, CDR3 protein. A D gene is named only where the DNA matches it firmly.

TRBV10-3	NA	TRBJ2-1	AISDSTGEQF
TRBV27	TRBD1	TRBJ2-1	ASVNRGLGEGKRF
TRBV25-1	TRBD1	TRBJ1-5	ASSQMTGGPNQPQH
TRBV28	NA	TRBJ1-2	ASSEGGQISGYT
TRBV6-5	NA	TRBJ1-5	ASSYSSGGEGPQH
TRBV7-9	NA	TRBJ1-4	ASSMGSQNEKLF
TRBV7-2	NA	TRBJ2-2	AGSSAGAQELTGELF
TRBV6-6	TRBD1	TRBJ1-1	ASRGGTGGNTEAF
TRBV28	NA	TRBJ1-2	ASSSAGADHPNRYT
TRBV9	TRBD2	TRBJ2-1	ASSATSGSHAYNEQF
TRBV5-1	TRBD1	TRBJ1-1	ASRLQGPNTEAF
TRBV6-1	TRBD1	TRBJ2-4	ASSVDRGTHIQY
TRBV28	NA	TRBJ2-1	ASSETLSSYNEQF
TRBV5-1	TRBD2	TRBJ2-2	ASSWGLVGTGELF
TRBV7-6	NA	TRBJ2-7	ASSLRIGEPRGEQY
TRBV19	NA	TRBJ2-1	ASSRGVSYNEQF
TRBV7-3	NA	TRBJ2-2	ASSVDVSNTGELF
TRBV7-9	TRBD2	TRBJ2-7	ASSRAGGKYEQY
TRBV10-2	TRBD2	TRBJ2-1	ASTLGLASVEQF
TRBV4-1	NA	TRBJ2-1	ASSQDFAASSYNEQF
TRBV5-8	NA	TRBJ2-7	ASSWRGSSSYEQY
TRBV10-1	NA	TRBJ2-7	ASSGRTAGGSGAYEQY
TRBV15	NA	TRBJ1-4	ATSRDVESANEKLF
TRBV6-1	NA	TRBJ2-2	ASRRVGPHTGELF
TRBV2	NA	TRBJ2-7	ASLLGGSSYEQY
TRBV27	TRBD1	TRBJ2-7	ASSLYGSGGASEQY
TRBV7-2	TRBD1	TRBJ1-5	ASSSQARTGGQPQH
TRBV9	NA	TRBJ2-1	ASSVVGSLNSYNEQF
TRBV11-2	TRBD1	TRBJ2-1	ASSQGADFYEQF
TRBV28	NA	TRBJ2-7	ASRKGGGASYEQY
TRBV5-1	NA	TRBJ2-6	ASSGSSGANVLT
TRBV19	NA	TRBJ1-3	ASRPRDSGNTIY
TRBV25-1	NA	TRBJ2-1	ASSEVGSGSNEQF
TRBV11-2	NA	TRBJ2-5	ASSFGVGGSETQY
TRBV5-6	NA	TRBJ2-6	ASSLGLSNRANVLT
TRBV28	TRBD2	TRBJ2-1	ASSSPGGEGRGEQF
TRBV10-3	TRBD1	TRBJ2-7	AITKQGSPNEQY
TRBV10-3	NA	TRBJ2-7	AISGNSYEQY
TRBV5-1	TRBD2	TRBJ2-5	ASRQREGLEETQY
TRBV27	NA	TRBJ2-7	ASSLSPLSYEQY
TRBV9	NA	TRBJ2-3	ASSVAPGVGTDTQY
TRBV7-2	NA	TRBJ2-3	ASTRGWGPDTQY
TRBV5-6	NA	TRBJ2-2	ASSLVVGELF
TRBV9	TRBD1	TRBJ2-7	ASSVGDRAYEQY
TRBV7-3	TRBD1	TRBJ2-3	ASSPTGSTDTQY